This T cell receptor beta chain was retrieved from a study of blood T cell repertoires in COVID-19. On the study more broadly: Researchers got acute and convalescent COVID-19 samples from the United States, Italy and Spain. PBMCs, B-cell-depleted T cells, or T cells provided the cDNA or gDNA that made up the material.

The V gene lost 0 bases and the J gene lost 2 bases, with 11 bases spanning the gap. From germline, CDR1 is MNHEY and CDR2 SVGAGI. This CDR3 contains 16 residues. Assay: immunoSEQ multiplex PCR; the TCRdb copy retains only in-frame clones and omits some. The sample lists about 190,000 clones; around 85% were seen once. The genes are TRBV6-5 and TRBJ1-3, with unresolved D. The specimen sequenced was peripheral blood. The clonotype was recovered from a man between 45 and 60 years old who had recovered from COVID-19. The CDR3 coding sequence is TGTGCCAGCAGTTACTCTCGGGGTTTTGCTGGAAACACCATATATTTT. Protein: CASSYSRGFAGNTIYF.